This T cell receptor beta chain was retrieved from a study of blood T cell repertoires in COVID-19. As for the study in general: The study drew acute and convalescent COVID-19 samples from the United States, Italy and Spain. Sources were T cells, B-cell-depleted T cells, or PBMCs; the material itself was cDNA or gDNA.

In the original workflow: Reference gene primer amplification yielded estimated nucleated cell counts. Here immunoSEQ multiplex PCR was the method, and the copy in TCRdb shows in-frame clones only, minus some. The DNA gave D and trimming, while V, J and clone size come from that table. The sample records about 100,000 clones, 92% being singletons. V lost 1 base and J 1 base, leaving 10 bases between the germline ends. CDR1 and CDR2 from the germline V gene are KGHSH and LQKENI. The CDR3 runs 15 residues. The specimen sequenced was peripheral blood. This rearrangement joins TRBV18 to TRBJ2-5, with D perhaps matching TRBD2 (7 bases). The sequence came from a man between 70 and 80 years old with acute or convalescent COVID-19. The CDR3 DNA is TGTGCCAGCTCACCACGGAGGGGGGGCCAAGAGACCCAGTACTTC. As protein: CASSPRRGGQETQYF.